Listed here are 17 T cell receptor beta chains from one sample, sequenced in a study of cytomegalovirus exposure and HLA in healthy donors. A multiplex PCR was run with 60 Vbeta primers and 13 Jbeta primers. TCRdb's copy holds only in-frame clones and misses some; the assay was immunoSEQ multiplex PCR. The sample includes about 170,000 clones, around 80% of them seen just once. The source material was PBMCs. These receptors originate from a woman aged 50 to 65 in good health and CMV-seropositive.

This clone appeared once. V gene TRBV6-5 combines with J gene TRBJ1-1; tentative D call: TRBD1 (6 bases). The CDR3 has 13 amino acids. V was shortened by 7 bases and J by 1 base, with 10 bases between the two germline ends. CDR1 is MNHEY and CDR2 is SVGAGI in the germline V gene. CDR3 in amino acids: CASTKGGNTEAFF. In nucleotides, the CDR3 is TGTGCCAGCACAAAAGGGGGGAACACTGAAGCTTTCTTT.

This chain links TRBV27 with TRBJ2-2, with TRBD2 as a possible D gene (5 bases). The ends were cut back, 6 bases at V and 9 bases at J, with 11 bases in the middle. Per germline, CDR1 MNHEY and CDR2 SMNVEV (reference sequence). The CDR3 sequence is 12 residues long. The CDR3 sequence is CASRGENRELFF. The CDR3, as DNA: TGTGCCAGCAGGGGAGAAAACCGGGAGCTGTTTTTT.

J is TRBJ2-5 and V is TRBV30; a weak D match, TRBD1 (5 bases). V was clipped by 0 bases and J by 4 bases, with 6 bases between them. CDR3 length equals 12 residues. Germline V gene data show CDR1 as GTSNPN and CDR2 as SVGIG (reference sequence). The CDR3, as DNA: TGTGCCTGGAGTGTTCAGGGAGAGACCCAGTACTTC. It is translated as CAWSVQGETQYF.

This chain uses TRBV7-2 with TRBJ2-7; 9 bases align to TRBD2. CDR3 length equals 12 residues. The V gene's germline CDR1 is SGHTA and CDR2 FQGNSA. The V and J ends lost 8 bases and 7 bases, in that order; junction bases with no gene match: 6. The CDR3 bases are TGTGCCAGCGGGGCGGGGGGGTGGGAGCAGTACTTC. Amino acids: CASGAGGWEQYF.

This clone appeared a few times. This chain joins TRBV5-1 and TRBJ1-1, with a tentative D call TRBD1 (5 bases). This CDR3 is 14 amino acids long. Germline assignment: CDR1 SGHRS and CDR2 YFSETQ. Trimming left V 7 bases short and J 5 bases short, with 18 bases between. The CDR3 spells CASGLGPMTTEAFF. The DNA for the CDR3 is TGCGCCAGCGGCCTGGGACCAATGACTACTGAAGCTTTCTTT.

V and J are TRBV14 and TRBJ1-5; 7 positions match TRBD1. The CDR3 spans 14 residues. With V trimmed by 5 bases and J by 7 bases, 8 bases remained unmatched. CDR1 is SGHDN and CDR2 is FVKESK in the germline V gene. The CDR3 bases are TGTGCCAGCAGCTCCCGGGACAGTGGGCAGCCCCAGCATTTT. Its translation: CASSSRDSGQPQHF.

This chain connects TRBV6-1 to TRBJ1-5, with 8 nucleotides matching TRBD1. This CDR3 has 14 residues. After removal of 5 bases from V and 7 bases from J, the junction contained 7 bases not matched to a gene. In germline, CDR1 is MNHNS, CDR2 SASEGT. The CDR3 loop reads CASSHPGQVQPQHF. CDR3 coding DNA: TGTGCCAGCAGTCACCCGGGACAGGTCCAGCCCCAGCATTTT.

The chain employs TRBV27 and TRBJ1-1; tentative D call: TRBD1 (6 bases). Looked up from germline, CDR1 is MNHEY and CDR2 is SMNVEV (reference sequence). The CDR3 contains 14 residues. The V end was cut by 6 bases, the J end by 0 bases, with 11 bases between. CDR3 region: CASRNQGLNTEAFF. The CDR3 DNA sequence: TGTGCCAGCAGGAACCAGGGGCTGAACACTGAAGCTTTCTTT.

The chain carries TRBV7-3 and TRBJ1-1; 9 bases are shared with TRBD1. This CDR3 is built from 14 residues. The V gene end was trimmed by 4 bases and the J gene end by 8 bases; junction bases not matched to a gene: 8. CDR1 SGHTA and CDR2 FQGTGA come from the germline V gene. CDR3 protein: CASSWGQGGTEAFF. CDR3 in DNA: TGTGCCAGCAGCTGGGGACAGGGAGGGACCGAAGCTTTCTTT.

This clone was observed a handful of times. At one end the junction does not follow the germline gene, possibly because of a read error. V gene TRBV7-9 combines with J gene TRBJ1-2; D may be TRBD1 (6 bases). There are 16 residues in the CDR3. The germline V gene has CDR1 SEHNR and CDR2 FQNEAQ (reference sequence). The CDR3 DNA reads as TGTTCCAGCAGCCCGGGACAATTCTTAGCTAACTATGGCTACACCTTC. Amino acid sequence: CSSSPGQFLANYGYTF.

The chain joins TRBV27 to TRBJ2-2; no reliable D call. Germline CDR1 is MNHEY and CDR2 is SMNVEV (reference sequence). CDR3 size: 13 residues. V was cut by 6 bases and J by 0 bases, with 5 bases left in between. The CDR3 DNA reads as TGTGCCAGCAGGGCTCCGAACACCGGGGAGCTGTTTTTT. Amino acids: CASRAPNTGELFF.

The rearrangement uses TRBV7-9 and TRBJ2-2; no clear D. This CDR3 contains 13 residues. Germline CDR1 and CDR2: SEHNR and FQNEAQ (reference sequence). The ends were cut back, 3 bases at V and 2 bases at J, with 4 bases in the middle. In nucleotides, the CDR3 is TGTGCCAGCAGCTTTCTTAACACCGGGGAGCTGTTTTTT. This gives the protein CASSFLNTGELFF. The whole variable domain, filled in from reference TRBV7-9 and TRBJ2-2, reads DTGVSQNPRHKITKRGQNVTFRCDPISEHNRLYWYRQTLGQGPEFLTYFQNEAQLEKSRLLSDRFSAERPKGSFSTLEIQRTEQGDSAMYLCASSFLNTGELFFGEGSRLTVL.

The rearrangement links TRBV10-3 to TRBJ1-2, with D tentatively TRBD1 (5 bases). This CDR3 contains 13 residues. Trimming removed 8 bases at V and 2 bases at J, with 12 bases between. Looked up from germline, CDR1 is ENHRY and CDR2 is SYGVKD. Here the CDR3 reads CAIVGGTNYGYTF. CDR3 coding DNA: TGTGCCATCGTGGGGGGGACCAACTATGGCTACACCTTC.

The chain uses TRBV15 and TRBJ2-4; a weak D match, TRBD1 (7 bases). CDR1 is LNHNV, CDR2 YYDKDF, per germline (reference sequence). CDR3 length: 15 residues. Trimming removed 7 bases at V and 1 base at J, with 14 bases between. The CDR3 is CATTVRGAAKNIQYF. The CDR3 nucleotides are TGTGCCACCACCGTCAGGGGGGCCGCCAAAAACATTCAGTACTTC.

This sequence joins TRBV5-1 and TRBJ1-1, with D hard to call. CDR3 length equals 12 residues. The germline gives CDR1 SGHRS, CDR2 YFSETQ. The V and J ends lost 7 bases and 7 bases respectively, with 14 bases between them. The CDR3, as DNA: TGCGCCAGCCCCCGGCGAGGTGGTGAAGCTTTCTTT. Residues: CASPRRGGEAFF.

CDR3 nucleotide sequence: TGTGCCAGCAGCCCCTGGACAGGGGAGAACGAGCAGTACTTC. Protein product: CASSPWTGENEQYF. This chain links TRBV7-8 with TRBJ2-5, with 9 bases identical to TRBD1. The tail of the sequence fits TRBJ2-7 better, so the J call may be wrong. This CDR3 comprises 14 residues. CDR1 and CDR2 from the germline V gene are SGHVS and FQNEAQ.

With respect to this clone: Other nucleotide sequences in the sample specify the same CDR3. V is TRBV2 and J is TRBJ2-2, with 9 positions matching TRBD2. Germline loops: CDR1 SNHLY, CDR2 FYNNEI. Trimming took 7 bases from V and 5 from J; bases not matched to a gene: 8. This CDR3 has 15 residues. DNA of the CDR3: TGTGCCAGCAAGCGGGAAACTAGCGGGACCGGGGAGCTGTTTTTT. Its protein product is CASKRETSGTGELFF.